The T cell receptor (beta chain) described here comes from a study of blood T cell repertoires in COVID-19. On the study more broadly: Collection of acute and convalescent COVID-19 samples took place in the United States, Italy and Spain.

The CDR3 runs to 15 residues. Germline assignment: CDR1 SGHTA and CDR2 FQGNSA. V dropped 4 bases and J dropped 2 bases, with 14 bases sitting between them. Cohorts were determined from participant-reported clinical history. Sequencing was performed with immunoSEQ multiplex PCR; in TCRdb, only in-frame clones are kept and a portion is missing. The data hold over 350,000 clones, with nearly 90% observed a single time. The chain is built from TRBV7-2 and TRBJ1-1; TRBD1 is a possible D gene (5 bases). The clonotype comes from a woman aged 18-30 years with acute COVID-19. Sequenced input: PBMCs or T cells enriched from blood (not recorded which). DNA for the CDR3: TGTGCCAGCAGCTCCCCAGCCGGGGGAAACACTGAAGCTTTCTTT. It translates to CASSSPAGGNTEAFF.